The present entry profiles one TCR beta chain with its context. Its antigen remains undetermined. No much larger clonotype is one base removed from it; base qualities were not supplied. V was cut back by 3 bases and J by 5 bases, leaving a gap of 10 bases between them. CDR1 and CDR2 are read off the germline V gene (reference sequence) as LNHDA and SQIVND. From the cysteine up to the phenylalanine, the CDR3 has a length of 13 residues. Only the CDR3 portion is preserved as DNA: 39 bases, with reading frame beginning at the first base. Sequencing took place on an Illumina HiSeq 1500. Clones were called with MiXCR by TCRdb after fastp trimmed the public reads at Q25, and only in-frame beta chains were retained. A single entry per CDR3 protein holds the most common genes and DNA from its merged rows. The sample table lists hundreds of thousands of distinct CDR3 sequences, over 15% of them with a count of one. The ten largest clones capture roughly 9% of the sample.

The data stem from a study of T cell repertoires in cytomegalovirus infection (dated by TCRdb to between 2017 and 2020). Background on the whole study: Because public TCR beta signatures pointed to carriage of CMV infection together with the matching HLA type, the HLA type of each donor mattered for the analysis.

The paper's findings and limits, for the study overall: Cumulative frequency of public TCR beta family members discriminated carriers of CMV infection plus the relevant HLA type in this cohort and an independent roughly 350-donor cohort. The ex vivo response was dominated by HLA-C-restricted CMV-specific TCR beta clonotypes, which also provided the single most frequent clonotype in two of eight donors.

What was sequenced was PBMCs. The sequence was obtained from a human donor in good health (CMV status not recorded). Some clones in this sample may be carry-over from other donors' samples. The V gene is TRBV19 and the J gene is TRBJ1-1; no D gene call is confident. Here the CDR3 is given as CASSIGQATEAFF. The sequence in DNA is TGTGCCAGTAGTATCGGGCAGGCGACTGAAGCTTTCTTT.